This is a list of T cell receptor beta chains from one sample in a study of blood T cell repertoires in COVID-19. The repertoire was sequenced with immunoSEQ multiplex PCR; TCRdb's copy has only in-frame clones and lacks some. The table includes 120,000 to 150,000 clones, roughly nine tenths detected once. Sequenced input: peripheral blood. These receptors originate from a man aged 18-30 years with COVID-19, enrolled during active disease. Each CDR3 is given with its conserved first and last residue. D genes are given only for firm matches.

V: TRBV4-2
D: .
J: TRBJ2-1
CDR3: CASSHGAGAPHNEQFF

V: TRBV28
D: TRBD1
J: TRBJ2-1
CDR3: CASSTPGQGHNEQFF

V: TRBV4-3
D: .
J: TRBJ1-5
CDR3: CASSQDSGRQPQHF

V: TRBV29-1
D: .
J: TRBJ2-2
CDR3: CSVSSAGTGELFF

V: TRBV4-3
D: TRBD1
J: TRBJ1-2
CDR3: CASSQDTGGATGYTF

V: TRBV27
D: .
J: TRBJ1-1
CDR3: CASSLTGTLNTEAFF

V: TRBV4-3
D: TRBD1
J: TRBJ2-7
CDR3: CASSQETEQGASEQYF

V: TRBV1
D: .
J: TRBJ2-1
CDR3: CTSSGRRNEQFF

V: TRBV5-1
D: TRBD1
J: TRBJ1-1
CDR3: CASSYGQGSEAFF

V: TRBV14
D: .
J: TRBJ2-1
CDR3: CASSSRRTWGSDEQFF

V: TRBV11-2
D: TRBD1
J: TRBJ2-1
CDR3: CASSPRDRGYNEQFF

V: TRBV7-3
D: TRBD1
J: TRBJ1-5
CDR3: CASSSDRGQPQHF

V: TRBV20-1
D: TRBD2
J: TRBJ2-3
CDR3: CSASSTAGADTQYF

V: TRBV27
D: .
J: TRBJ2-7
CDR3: CASSLSIGLAEYEQYF

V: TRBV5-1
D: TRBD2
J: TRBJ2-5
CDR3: CASSPSTSLETQYF

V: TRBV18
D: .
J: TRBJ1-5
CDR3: CASSLQGWAQPQHF

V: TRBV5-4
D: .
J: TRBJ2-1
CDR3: CASSLLLGVDNEQFF

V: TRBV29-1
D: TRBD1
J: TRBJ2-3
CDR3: CSAVIGTGPTDTQYF

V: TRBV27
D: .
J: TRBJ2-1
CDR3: CASSLSAGTEQFF

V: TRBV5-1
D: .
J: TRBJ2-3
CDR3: CASSLDRVGRDTQYF

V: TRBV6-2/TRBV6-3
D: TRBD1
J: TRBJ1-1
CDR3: CASSPGQGSTEAFF

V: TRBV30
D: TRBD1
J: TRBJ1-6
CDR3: CAWRGGQINSPLHF

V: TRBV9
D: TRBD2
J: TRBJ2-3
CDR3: CASSGIAGGNPDTQYF

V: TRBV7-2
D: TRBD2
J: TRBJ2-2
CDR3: CASSLRSSGANTGELFF

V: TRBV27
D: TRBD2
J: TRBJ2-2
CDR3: CASSLTPRGTGELFF

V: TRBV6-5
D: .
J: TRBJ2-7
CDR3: CASSYSRDGSGEQYF

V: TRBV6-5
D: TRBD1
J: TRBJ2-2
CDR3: CASSYGSTGGTGELFF

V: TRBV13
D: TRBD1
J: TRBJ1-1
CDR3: CASSGRDREAFF

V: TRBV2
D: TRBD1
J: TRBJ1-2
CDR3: CASTLTGAGIGYTF

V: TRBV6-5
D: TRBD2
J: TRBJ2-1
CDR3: CASSYQGGAGGEQFF

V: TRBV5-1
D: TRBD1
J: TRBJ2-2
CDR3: CASSFRQGAGELFF

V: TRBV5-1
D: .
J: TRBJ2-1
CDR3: CASSLGQGSEQFF

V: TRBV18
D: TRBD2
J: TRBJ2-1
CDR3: CASSHGTSGRAEQFF

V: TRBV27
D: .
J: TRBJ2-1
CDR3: CASSLGAGLPGGEQFF

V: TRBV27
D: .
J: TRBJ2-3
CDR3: CASSPRKGGSADTQYF

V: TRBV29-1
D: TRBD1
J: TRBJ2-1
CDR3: CSVLGTGGVNEQFF

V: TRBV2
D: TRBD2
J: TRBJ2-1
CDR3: CASSEPLAEEQFF

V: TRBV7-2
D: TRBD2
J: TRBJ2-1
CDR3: CASSLGLAEPYNEQFF

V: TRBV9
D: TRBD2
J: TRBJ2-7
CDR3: CASSVGPSGGRSYEQYF

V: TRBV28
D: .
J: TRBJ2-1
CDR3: CASSFGWETRTYNEQFF

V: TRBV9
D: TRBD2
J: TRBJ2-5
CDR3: CASSPRGREETQYF

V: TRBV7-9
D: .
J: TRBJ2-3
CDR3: CATGQKSTDTQYF